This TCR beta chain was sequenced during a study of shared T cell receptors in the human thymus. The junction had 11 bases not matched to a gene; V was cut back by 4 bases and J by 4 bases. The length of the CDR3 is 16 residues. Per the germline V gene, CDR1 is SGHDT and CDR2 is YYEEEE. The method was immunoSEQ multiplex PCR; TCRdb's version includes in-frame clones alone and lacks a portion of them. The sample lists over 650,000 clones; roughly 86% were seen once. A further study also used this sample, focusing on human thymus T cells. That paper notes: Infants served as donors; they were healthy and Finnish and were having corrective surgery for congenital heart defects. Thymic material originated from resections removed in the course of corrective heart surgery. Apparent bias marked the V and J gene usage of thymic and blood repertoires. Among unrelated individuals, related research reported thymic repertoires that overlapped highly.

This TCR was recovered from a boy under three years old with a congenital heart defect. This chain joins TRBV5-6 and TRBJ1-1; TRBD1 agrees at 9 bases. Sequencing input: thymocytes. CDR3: CASSVNRDREVTEAFF. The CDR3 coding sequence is TGTGCCAGCAGCGTAAACCGGGACAGGGAAGTCACTGAAGCTTTCTTT.